The source of this T cell receptor (beta chain) is a study of OX40 agonist ivuxolimab in advanced cancers. Study summary: In this trial design, patients received ivuxolimab intravenously at 0.01 to 10 mg/kg every 2 weeks. Under the entry rules, prior anti-PD-1, anti-PD-L1 or anti-CTLA-4 therapy was allowed, and about 38% had some.

The study's findings and limits: Expanded clones were, on average, more numerous in CD8+ T cells than in CD4+.

To note about this clone: The antigen is undetermined.

Germline CDR1 is SGHAT and CDR2 is FQNNGV. The V and J ends lost 3 bases and 1 base respectively, with 19 bases between them. CDR3 length equals 17 residues. Only in-frame clones appear in the TCRdb table, and some are missing; sequencing was by immunoSEQ multiplex PCR. The profile shows approximately 40,000 clones, roughly 80% of them singletons. The receptor was isolated from an adult with an advanced solid tumor such as melanoma, head and neck, liver or kidney cancer. V gene TRBV11-2 combines with J gene TRBJ2-7; D possibly corresponds to TRBD2 (6 bases). The source material was CD4+ or CD8+ T cells sorted from blood, sampled in a trial of the OX40 agonist ivuxolimab. This CDR3 reads CASSFLWGSGSSYEQYF. CDR3 coding DNA: TGTGCCAGCAGCTTCCTTTGGGGTAGCGGATCATCCTACGAGCAGTACTTC.